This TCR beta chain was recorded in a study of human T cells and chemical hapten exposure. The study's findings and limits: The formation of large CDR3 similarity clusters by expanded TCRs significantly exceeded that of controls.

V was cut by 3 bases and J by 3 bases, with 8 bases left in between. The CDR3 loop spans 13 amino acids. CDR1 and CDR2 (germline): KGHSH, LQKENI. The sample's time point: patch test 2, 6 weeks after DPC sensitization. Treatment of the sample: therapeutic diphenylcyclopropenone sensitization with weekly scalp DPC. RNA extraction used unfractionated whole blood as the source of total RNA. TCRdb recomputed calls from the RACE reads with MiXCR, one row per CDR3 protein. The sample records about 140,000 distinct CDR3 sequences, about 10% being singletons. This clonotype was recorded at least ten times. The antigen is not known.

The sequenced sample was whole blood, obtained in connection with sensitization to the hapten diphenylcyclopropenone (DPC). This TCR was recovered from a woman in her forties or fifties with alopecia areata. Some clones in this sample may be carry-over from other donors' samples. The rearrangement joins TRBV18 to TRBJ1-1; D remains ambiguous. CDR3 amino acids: CASSPKRDTEAFF. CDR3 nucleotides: TGTGCCAGCTCACCGAAACGAGACACTGAAGCTTTCTTT. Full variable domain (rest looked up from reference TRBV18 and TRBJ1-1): NAGVMQNPRHLVRRRGQEARLRCSPMKGHSHVYWYRQLPEEGLKFMVYLQKENIIDESGMPKERFSAEFPKEGPSILRIQQVVRGDSAAYFCASSPKRDTEAFFGQGTRLTVV.